This T cell receptor (beta chain) was documented in a study of CD8 T cells in ankylosing spondylitis. Overall study results and limits: Within peripheral blood, clones linked to disease were CD8+ and relatively rare. Characteristic, it appeared, of ankylosing spondylitis blood was a TCR beta motif of seven or eight highly homologous variants. Within matched ankylosing spondylitis synovial fluid, disease-linked clones were reportedly significantly enriched. Certain motif variants had earlier been reported in reactive arthritis synovial fluid and blood.

Researchers built TCR beta libraries using quantitative 5'-RACE with molecular barcodes. TCRdb reprocessed the 5' RACE reads via MiXCR and lists one record per CDR3 protein. This table holds 700,000 to 1,000,000 distinct CDR3 sequences, 12% found once. This clonotype was seen a handful of times. The antigen is not known. V trimming: 4 bases; J trimming: 4 bases; junction bases outside the gene matches: 10. The CDR3 contains 17 residues. CDR1 is LGHDT and CDR2 is YNNKEL in the germline V gene (reference sequence). Input material: blood, either unsorted or a sorted T cell fraction (not recorded which). This TCR derives from a male donor with ankylosing spondylitis. The genes are TRBV3-1 and TRBJ1-1, with TRBD1 matching 12 bases. In DNA form, the CDR3 reads TGTGCCAGCAGCCGATTGGGACAGGGGGCGAGGTTCACTGAAGCTTTCTTT. It codes for CASSRLGQGARFTEAFF.